A selection of T cell receptor beta chains follows, all from one sample in a study of early T cells in non-severe SARS-CoV-2 infection. TCRdb recomputed calls from the 5' RACE reads with MiXCR, one row per CDR3 protein. The table has around 77,000 distinct CDR3 sequences, 10% seen once. Sequenced material: whole blood, taken at baseline. The receptors were gathered from an adult who was a healthcare worker with PCR-confirmed SARS-CoV-2 infection or an uninfected control (not recorded which). Each CDR3 is given with its conserved first and last residue. A D gene is named only where the DNA matches it firmly. Size is stated for part of the rows, as once, few or many counts, or as a class when the clone is expanded.

>13|TRBJ2-7|NA|TRBV9|NA
CASSGASSPEQYF
TGTGCCAGCAGCGGGGCCAGTAGCCCCGAGCAGTACTTC
>14|TRBJ1-2|TRBD1|TRBV10-2|NA
CASSELGTDYGYTF
TGCGCCAGCAGTGAGTTAGGGACAGACTATGGCTACACCTTC
>14|TRBJ2-2|TRBD1|TRBV5-1|few
CASKGTGNTGELFF
TGCGCCAGCAAGGGGACAGGGAACACCGGGGAGCTGTTTTTT
>16|TRBJ1-6|NA|TRBV4-3|NA
CASSQAGRGGSTPLHF
TGCGCCAGCAGCCAAGCCGGCCGGGGAGGTTCGACACCCCTCCACTTT
>13|TRBJ1-3|NA|TRBV20-1|many
CSAIQGTGNTIYF
TGCAGTGCGATCCAGGGTACTGGAAACACCATATATTTT
>15|TRBJ2-7|TRBD2|TRBV3-1|few
CASSPPSGVQSEQYF
TGTGCCAGCAGCCCCCCTAGCGGGGTTCAGTCCGAGCAGTACTTC
>13|TRBJ1-1|NA|TRBV29-1|few
CSVHQDGRAEAFF
TGCAGCGTCCATCAGGACGGAAGGGCTGAAGCTTTCTTT
>15|TRBJ1-5|NA|TRBV12-3/TRBV12-4|NA
CASSLMGTLEQPQHF
TGTGCCAGCAGTTTGATGGGGACTCTAGAACAGCCCCAGCATTTT
>15|TRBJ2-2|NA|TRBV7-8|NA
CASSLAPNRAGELFF
TGTGCCAGCAGCTTAGCCCCTAACCGGGCGGGGGAGCTGTTTTTT
>15|TRBJ2-2|NA|TRBV30|many
CAWSQPLAHTGELFF
TGTGCCTGGAGCCAACCCCTGGCTCACACCGGGGAGCTGTTTTTT
>14|TRBJ2-7|NA|TRBV5-4|few
CASSLDGTPHEQYF
TGTGCCAGCAGCTTGGATGGGACACCCCACGAGCAGTACTTC
>10|TRBJ1-6|NA|TRBV21-1|NA
CARFPFNFHF
TGTGCCAGATTTCCTTTCAATTTCCACTTT
>14|TRBJ2-5|NA|TRBV6-2/TRBV6-3|few
CASSDPQGGETQYF
TGTGCCAGCAGCGACCCCCAAGGAGGAGAGACCCAGTACTTC
>12|TRBJ1-2|NA|TRBV24-1|many
CATSDSDYGYTF
TGTGCCACCAGTGACTCAGACTATGGCTACACCTTC
>11|TRBJ2-5|NA|TRBV13|NA
CASSFEETQYF
TGTGCCAGCAGCTTTGAGGAGACCCAGTACTTC
>13|TRBJ2-7|NA|TRBV30|many
CAWSPGPTYEQYF
TGTGCCTGGAGTCCCGGACCTACCTACGAGCAGTACTTC
>14|TRBJ1-1|NA|TRBV5-1|few
CASSLVEGNTEAFF
TGCGCCAGCAGCTTGGTAGAGGGGAACACTGAAGCTTTCTTT
>14|TRBJ2-1|NA|TRBV15|many
CATSPPGSYNEQFF
TGTGCCACCAGTCCCCCGGGTTCCTACAATGAGCAGTTCTTC
>12|TRBJ2-7|NA|TRBV6-6|NA
CASSQGRFEQYF
TGTGCCAGCAGCCAGGGACGGTTTGAGCAGTACTTC
>12|TRBJ1-4|NA|TRBV7-2|NA
CASSLGLEKLFF
TGTGCCAGCAGCTTAGGCCTAGAAAAACTGTTTTTT
>14|TRBJ1-1|TRBD1|TRBV13|NA
CASSTNRGVTEAFF
TGTGCCAGCAGTACCAACAGGGGGGTCACTGAAGCTTTCTTT
>14|TRBJ2-5|NA|TRBV19|many
CASSSDRSQETQYF
TGTGCCAGTAGTTCAGACAGGAGCCAAGAGACCCAGTACTTC
>14|TRBJ2-3|TRBD2|TRBV15|NA
CATSRDSGADTQYF
TGTGCCACCAGCAGAGATAGCGGGGCGGATACGCAGTATTTT
>15|TRBJ2-3|TRBD1|TRBV24-1|NA
CATSPTGVTSDTQYF
TGTGCCACCAGCCCGACAGGGGTAACCTCAGATACGCAGTATTTT
>11|TRBJ2-7|NA|TRBV19|few
CATMPQWEQYF
TGTGCCACTATGCCCCAGTGGGAGCAGTACTTC
>15|TRBJ2-3|NA|TRBV7-2|NA
CASSPNDLASDTQYF
TGTGCCAGCAGCCCAAACGATTTAGCATCGGATACGCAGTATTTT
>13|TRBJ1-2|NA|TRBV5-4|NA
CASSSPTNYGYTF
TGTGCCAGCAGCTCCCCAACTAACTATGGCTACACCTTC
>14|TRBJ2-3|NA|TRBV5-4|few
CASSLVGGQDTQYF
TGTGCCAGCAGCCTGGTGGGGGGGCAAGATACGCAGTATTTT
>15|TRBJ2-6|NA|TRBV28|few
CASSPSGSGANVLTF
TGTGCCAGCAGTCCCTCGGGCTCTGGGGCCAACGTCCTGACTTTC
>15|TRBJ2-3|NA|TRBV5-8|NA
CASSRGELATDTHYF
TGTGCCAGCAGCAGAGGAGAACTAGCCACAGATACGCATTATTTT
>14|TRBJ2-7|TRBD1|TRBV3-1|many
CASSQTDRAQEQYF
TGTGCCAGCAGCCAAACGGACAGGGCGCAGGAGCAGTACTTC
>13|TRBJ2-7|NA|TRBV7-9|NA
CASQAGSSYEQYF
TGTGCCAGCCAGGCAGGGAGCTCCTACGAGCAGTACTTC
>16|TRBJ2-2|NA|TRBV5-6|NA
CASSRDWQGLTGELFF
TGTGCCAGCAGCCGGGACTGGCAGGGGCTCACCGGGGAGCTGTTTTTT
>13|TRBJ1-4|NA|TRBV3-1|few
CASSPRGNEKLFF
TGTGCCAGCAGCCCGCGGGGGAATGAAAAACTGTTTTTT
>14|TRBJ1-1|NA|TRBV12-3/TRBV12-4|NA
CASRYLNGATEAFF
TGTGCCAGCAGATACCTCAACGGGGCCACTGAAGCTTTCTTT
>14|TRBJ1-4|NA|TRBV9|few
CASSPFLLDEKLFF
TGTGCCAGCAGCCCTTTCCTATTGGATGAAAAACTGTTTTTT
>15|TRBJ2-3|TRBD2|TRBV20-1|many
CSAPSPGLAYDTQYF
TGCAGTGCCCCCTCCCCGGGACTAGCATACGATACGCAGTATTTT
>10|TRBJ2-6|NA|TRBV7-8|few
CASSPPVLTF
TGTGCCAGCAGCCCCCCCGTCCTGACTTTC
>15|TRBJ2-7|NA|TRBV7-3|NA
CASSLVGVSSYEQYF
TGTGCCAGCAGCTTAGTAGGGGTGAGCTCCTACGAGCAGTACTTC
>14|TRBJ1-5|NA|TRBV7-2|many
CASSLKVGNQPQHF
TGTGCCAGCAGCTTAAAGGTCGGCAATCAGCCCCAGCATTTT
>15|TRBJ2-1|TRBD2|TRBV20-1|few
CSAALGLAGHNEQFF
TGCAGTGCCGCACTCGGACTAGCGGGACACAATGAGCAGTTCTTC
>16|TRBJ2-2|TRBD2|TRBV9|few
CASSVGAGLNTGELFF
TGTGCCAGCAGCGTAGGAGCGGGACTGAACACCGGGGAGCTGTTTTTT
>17|TRBJ1-4|NA|TRBV19|few
CASSMGGRPTTNEKLFF
TGTGCCAGTAGTATGGGGGGCAGGCCGACAACTAATGAAAAACTGTTTTTT
>14|TRBJ1-5|NA|TRBV19|few
CASSMAALGAPQHF
TGTGCCAGTAGTATGGCCGCCCTAGGAGCGCCCCAGCATTTT
>12|TRBJ1-2|NA|TRBV20-1|many
CSVVGGNYGYTF
TGCAGTGTCGTTGGAGGGAACTATGGCTACACCTTC
>15|TRBJ2-3|NA|TRBV11-2|many
CASSLVPGGTDTQYF
TGTGCCAGCAGCTTAGTTCCGGGGGGCACAGATACGCAGTATTTT
>14|TRBJ2-1|TRBD2|TRBV10-3|few
CAISAAGGPNEQFF
TGTGCCATCAGTGCAGCGGGGGGGCCCAATGAGCAGTTCTTC
>15|TRBJ1-2|TRBD1|TRBV7-9|NA
CASSLDAGGDGGYTF
TGTGCCAGCAGCTTAGACGCAGGGGGCGACGGTGGCTACACCTTC
>19|TRBJ2-6|NA|TRBV30|many
CAWTNYRGPEYSGANVLTF
TGTGCCTGGACGAACTATCGGGGACCGGAGTACTCTGGGGCCAACGTCCTGACTTTC
>15|TRBJ2-5|NA|TRBV21-1|many
CASNSWALPQETQYF
TGTGCCAGCAACAGTTGGGCGCTCCCACAAGAGACCCAGTACTTC
>11|TRBJ2-7|NA|TRBV11-1|few
CASRYTDEQYF
TGTGCCAGCAGGTATACGGACGAGCAGTACTTC
>14|TRBJ2-2|TRBD2|TRBV5-1|many
CASSQGLATGELFF
TGCGCCAGCAGCCAAGGACTAGCGACCGGGGAGCTGTTTTTT
>14|TRBJ1-1|TRBD1|TRBV7-6|NA
CASSLAGGEVEAFF
TGTGCCAGCAGCTTAGCAGGGGGCGAGGTTGAAGCTTTCTTT
>14|TRBJ1-4|TRBD1|TRBV13|few
CASSLATGDEKLFF
TGTGCCAGCAGCTTAGCTACAGGGGATGAAAAACTGTTTTTT
>12|TRBJ1-1|TRBD1|TRBV19|NA
CASSYQGARAFF
TGTGCCAGTAGTTATCAGGGGGCGCGTGCTTTCTTT
>16|TRBJ2-3|TRBD2|TRBV5-4|few
CASSARLAGGPDTQYF
TGTGCCAGCAGCGCCCGACTAGCGGGGGGGCCAGATACGCAGTATTTT
>17|TRBJ2-2|TRBD1|TRBV11-3|few
CASSFLLGTGNTGELFF
TGTGCCAGCAGCTTCCTTCTAGGGACAGGAAACACCGGGGAGCTGTTTTTT
>14|TRBJ1-1|NA|TRBV7-8|few
CASSLVALNTEAFF
TGTGCCAGCAGCTTAGTCGCCCTGAACACTGAAGCTTTCTTT
>14|TRBJ2-3|TRBD2|TRBV6-4|few
CASGLAGGPDTQYF
TGTGCCAGCGGGTTAGCGGGGGGGCCAGATACGCAGTATTTT
>14|TRBJ2-7|NA|TRBV10-3|few
CAISGLPRTNEQYF
TGTGCCATCAGTGGCCTACCCAGGACAAACGAGCAGTACTTC